These 19 T cell receptor beta chains came from one sample sequenced in a study of blood T cell repertoires in COVID-19 (TCRdb year 2020). Library creation used the immunoSEQ multiplex PCR assay. In TCRdb, the immuneACCESS table is reduced to in-frame sequences with V and J assigned. These tables do not hold every clone; where another copy was compared, an unresolved V gene accounts for under half, and the others remain unexplained. The sample includes roughly 250,000 clones, with about 90% observed a single time. The ten largest clones take up approximately 2% of the sample. Sequencing used PBMCs or T cells enriched from blood (not recorded which). These receptors were obtained from a woman aged 18-29 years who had recovered from COVID-19.

The chain uses TRBV9 and TRBJ1-1; 8 bases fit TRBD1. Trimming removed 3 bases from V and 7 bases from J; junction bases left unmatched: 17. CDR3 length: 17 residues. Germline V gives CDR1 SGDLS, CDR2 YYNGEE. The CDR3 DNA is TGTGCCAGCAGCGCCGAAACAAAACCAAGACAGGGGCGTGAAGCTTTCTTT. Translating gives CASSAETKPRQGREAFF.

CDR3: CRHLFYGYTF. CDR3 sequence (DNA): TGCAGACATTTGTTCTATGGCTACACCTTC. The rearrangement joins TRBV29-1 to TRBJ1-2; D gene unclear. The CDR3 is 10 residues long. Looked up from germline, CDR1 is SQVTM and CDR2 is ANQGSEA.

This rearrangement joins TRBV29-1 to TRBJ1-4; D is ambiguous. CDR3 length: 12 amino acids. Germline V gene sequence: CDR1 SQVTM, CDR2 ANQGSEA. Between the trimmed V and J ends, which lost 4 bases and 7 bases, there was a span of 10 bases. The CDR3 spells CSVVLGAEKLFF. CDR3 DNA: TGCAGCGTTGTCCTAGGAGCTGAAAAACTGTTTTTT. Drawing the rest from reference TRBV29-1 and TRBJ1-4, the complete variable domain is SAVISQKPSRDICQRGTSLTIQCQVDSQVTMMFWYRQQPGQSLTLIATANQGSEATYESGFVIDKFPISRPNLTFSTLTVSNMSPEDSSIYLCSVVLGAEKLFFGSGTQLSVL.

The chain recombines TRBV24-1 with TRBJ2-1; D is possibly TRBD2 (5 bases). This CDR3 is built from 14 residues. Trimming removed 1 base from V and 7 bases from J, with 10 bases in between. Germline CDR1 KGHDR, CDR2 SFDVKD. CDR3 sequence reads: CATSDFRGGNEQFF. The DNA for the CDR3 is TGTGCCACCAGTGATTTTCGGGGTGGGAATGAGCAGTTCTTC.

The chain joins TRBV24-1 to TRBJ2-5; tentative D call: TRBD2 (5 bases). The length of the CDR3 is 16 residues. From germline, CDR1 is KGHDR and CDR2 SFDVKD. The ends were cut back, 0 bases at V and 2 bases at J, with 12 bases in the middle. The CDR3 sequence: CATSDLNYSGQETQYF. In DNA, the CDR3 is TGTGCCACCAGTGATTTGAACTACTCGGGGCAAGAGACCCAGTACTTC.

The chain is built from TRBV6-1 and TRBJ2-7; 7 nucleotides line up with TRBD2. The CDR3 totals 14 residues. The junction had 4 bases not matched to a gene; V was cut back by 2 bases and J by 3 bases. Germline V CDR1 and CDR2: MNHNS, SASEGT. DNA for the CDR3: TGTGCCAGCAGTGAATGGGCTAGCGGCTACGAGCAGTACTTC. Its translation: CASSEWASGYEQYF.

A single count supports this clone. This chain uses TRBV5-5 with TRBJ1-6, with D possibly TRBD1 on 6 matching bases. CDR1 is SGHKS and CDR2 is YYEKEE in the germline V gene (reference sequence). The germline V and J ends were trimmed by 4 bases and 0 bases, with 11 bases remaining between them. This CDR3 has 16 amino acids. CDR3 sequence: CASSRDTYSYNSPLHF. The CDR3, as DNA: TGTGCCAGCAGCAGGGACACCTACTCCTATAATTCACCCCTCCACTTT.

This chain connects TRBV7-9 to TRBJ1-1, with D unclear. CDR3 length equals 11 residues. V was trimmed by 3 bases and J by 7 bases, leaving 6 bases between them. Germline V gene lookup returns CDR1 SEHNR and CDR2 FQNEAQ (reference sequence). The CDR3 loop is CASSFTYEAFF. CDR3 bases: TGTGCCAGCAGCTTTACCTATGAAGCTTTCTTT.

This chain connects TRBV28 to TRBJ2-2, with TRBD1 as a possible D gene (6 bases). V lost 2 bases and J 7 bases, leaving 14 bases between the germline ends. Germline CDR1 is MDHEN and CDR2 is SYDVKM. The CDR3 consists of 15 residues. CDR3 residues: CASSLPQGQGGELFF. The CDR3 DNA follows: TGTGCCAGCAGTTTACCCCAGGGGCAGGGCGGGGAGCTGTTTTTT.

This chain joins TRBV14 and TRBJ1-1; D perhaps matches TRBD1 (5 bases). CDR1 is SGHDN, CDR2 FVKESK, per germline. Trimming took 3 bases from V and 4 from J, leaving 12 bases between them. The CDR3 has 14 amino acids. Written as DNA, the CDR3 is TGTGCCAGCAGCCACCCCCCAAGGGGCACTGAAGCTTTCTTT. This sequence encodes CASSHPPRGTEAFF.

A single count supports this clone. The chain employs TRBV23-1 and TRBJ2-2; the D gene is possibly TRBD2 (6 bases). TRBV23-1 counts as an open reading frame of uncertain function. The CDR3 runs to 13 residues. In DNA form, the CDR3 reads TGCGTAAACCCCCACCGGCGGGGCGGGGAGCTGTTTTTT. Encoded protein: CVNPHRRGGELFF.

J is TRBJ2-7 and V is TRBV15, with TRBD2 as a possible D gene (6 bases). V dropped 2 bases and J dropped 6 bases, with 11 bases sitting between them. CDR1 and CDR2 (germline): LNHNV, YYDKDF (reference sequence). CDR3 size: 13 residues. CDR3 residues: CATSRSGESEQYF. DNA of the CDR3: TGTGCCACCAGCAGATCGGGGGAGTCCGAGCAGTACTTC. The variable domain in full, completed from reference TRBV15 and TRBJ2-7, reads DAMVIQNPRYQVTQFGKPVTLSCSQTLNHNVMYWYQQKSSQAPKLLFHYYDKDFNNEADTPDNFQSRRPNTSFCFLDIRSPGLGDTAMYLCATSRSGESEQYFGPGTRLTVT.

V is TRBV11-3 and J is TRBJ1-1, with 9 nucleotides matching TRBD1. The V segment lost 3 bases and the J segment 4 bases; nucleotides outside the gene matches: 3. The germline CDR1 and CDR2 sequences are SGHNT and YENEEA. The CDR3 contains 14 residues. CDR3 in amino acids: CASSFLQGATEAFF. DNA of the CDR3: TGTGCCAGCAGCTTCTTACAGGGGGCCACTGAAGCTTTCTTT.

This clone was seen just once. The chain couples TRBV29-1 to TRBJ1-2, with TRBD1 as a possible D gene (6 bases). V was pared by 6 bases and J by 3 bases, with 8 bases between. Germline values: CDR1 SQVTM, CDR2 ANQGSEA. CDR3 size: 11 residues. The CDR3 sequence is CSVAGDYGYTF. The CDR3 DNA reads as TGCAGCGTCGCAGGGGACTATGGCTACACCTTC.

V is TRBV10-3 and J is TRBJ2-7; 16 bases are shared with TRBD2. There are 16 residues in the CDR3. From germline, CDR1 is ENHRY and CDR2 SYGVKD. The ends lost 6 bases at V and 7 bases at J; junction bases unmatched: 9. CDR3 in amino acids: CAIRGTSGGAPREQYF. The DNA of the CDR3 is TGTGCCATCAGGGGGACTAGCGGGGGGGCCCCCCGGGAGCAGTACTTC.

The count of this clone is one. The V gene is TRBV10-2, the J gene TRBJ2-1; D is ambiguous. V was cut by 4 bases and J by 0 bases, with 7 bases left in between. The CDR3 length is 14 residues. Per germline, CDR1 WSHSY and CDR2 SAAADI. The CDR3 reads CASSVHNSYNEQFF. The DNA of the CDR3 is TGCGCCAGCAGTGTACATAACTCCTACAATGAGCAGTTCTTC.

The J gene is TRBJ2-7, the V gene TRBV28; possibly TRBD2 for D (6 bases). The length of the CDR3 is 14 residues. CDR1 is MDHEN, CDR2 SYDVKM, per germline. Deletions cut 7 bases from V and 4 bases from J, with 17 bases between. CDR3 residues: CASKEGLTGYEQYF. Written as DNA, the CDR3 is TGTGCCAGCAAGGAGGGCCTAACGGGGTACGAGCAGTACTTC. Together with reference TRBV28 and TRBJ2-7, the CDR3 gives the full variable domain: DVKVTQSSRYLVKRTGEKVFLECVQDMDHENMFWYRQDPGLGLRLIYFSYDVKMKEKGDIPEGYSVSREKKERFSLILESASTNQTSMYLCASKEGLTGYEQYFGPGTRLTVT.

This rearrangement joins TRBV27 to TRBJ2-1; 11 bases match TRBD2. Germline CDR1 MNHEY, CDR2 SMNVEV (reference sequence). V shed 3 bases, J shed 2 bases, and the junction held 0 bases outside the gene matches. This CDR3 spans 15 amino acids. CDR3 bases: TGTGCCAGCAGTTTGGGACTAGCGGCCTACAATGAGCAGTTCTTC. It is translated as CASSLGLAAYNEQFF.

This clone occurred a few times. The V call is TRBV27, the J call TRBJ1-6; TRBD1 might be the D (5 bases). V gave up 5 bases and J gave up 1 base, with 15 bases separating them. Germline V CDR1 and CDR2: MNHEY, SMNVEV (reference sequence). This CDR3 is built from 17 residues. The CDR3 protein is CASSPTRGGSYNSPLHF. CDR3 coding DNA: TGTGCCAGCAGTCCAACCCGGGGGGGTTCCTATAATTCACCCCTCCACTTT.